The 29 T cell receptor beta chains given below trace back to one sample, sequenced in a study of shared clonotypes between healthy human individuals. TCRdb keeps only in-frame clones here, not all; method: immunoSEQ multiplex PCR. The table has about 460,000 clones, around 77% seen once; the top ten hold 9.5% to 15%. The sequenced sample was PBMCs. The receptors come from a woman between 40 and 55 years old in good health. Some clones in this sample may be carry-over from other donors' samples.

The chain couples TRBV12-5 to TRBJ2-1, with 10 bases matching TRBD2. The trim removed 0 bases at V and 4 bases at J, leaving 12 bases unmatched. The V gene's germline CDR1 is LGHNT and CDR2 FRNRAP. The CDR3 is 19 residues long. The CDR3 protein is CASGLVGLAAGEGYNEQFF. The CDR3 DNA follows: TGTGCTAGTGGTTTGGTTGGACTAGCGGCGGGAGAAGGGTACAATGAGCAGTTCTTC.

Regarding this clone: This sequence is one base from a far larger clone and is likely a read error. The identical CDR3 is also encoded by other nucleotide sequences in the sample. The rearrangement joins TRBV27 to TRBJ2-7; 11 bases fit TRBD2. The CDR3 sequence is 14 residues long. V shed 6 bases, J shed 2 bases, and the junction held 3 bases outside the gene matches. Germline V gene lookup returns CDR1 MNHEY and CDR2 SMNVEV (reference sequence). CDR3 DNA sequence: TGTGCCAGCAGGCCTAGCGGGGGGACCTACGAGCAGTACTTC. Protein product: CASRPSGGTYEQYF.

This clone was seen a handful of times. The rearrangement uses TRBV7-2 and TRBJ2-5, with D tentatively TRBD1 (6 bases). The DNA end is more similar to TRBJ2-7, so the J call may be wrong. This CDR3 has 14 residues. Germline V CDR1 and CDR2: SGHTA, FQGNSA. The CDR3 reads CASSFMTGYYEQYF. As DNA, the CDR3 is TGTGCCAGCAGCTTCATGACAGGCTACTACGAGCAGTACTTC.

The chain is built from TRBV6-1 and TRBJ2-6; D possibly corresponds to TRBD1 (6 bases). CDR1 and CDR2 from the germline V gene are MNHNS and SASEGT. With 2 bases removed from V and 0 bases from J, the gap between germline ends came to 8 bases. This CDR3 comprises 16 residues. The CDR3 DNA reads TGTGCCAGCAGTGAATTAGGGGGCTCTGGGGCCAACGTCCTGACTTTC. The encoded protein is CASSELGGSGANVLTF.

This chain uses TRBV27 with TRBJ2-2; 8 bases fit TRBD1. CDR3 length equals 13 residues. Per the germline V gene, CDR1 is MNHEY and CDR2 is SMNVEV (reference sequence). J gave up 7 bases and V 6 bases, and 4 bases lay outside the gene matches. DNA of the CDR3: TGTGCCAGCAGCCTGGACAGGGACGGGGAGCTGTTTTTT. It yields the protein CASSLDRDGELFF.

This clone showed up just once. Other DNA sequences of this sample code for an identical CDR3. The chain employs TRBV18 and TRBJ2-3, with a tentative D call TRBD2 (5 bases). The CDR3 is 14 amino acids. Trimming removed 3 bases at V and 0 bases at J, with 7 bases between. CDR1 and CDR2 from the germline V gene are KGHSH and LQKENI. The CDR3 spells CASSPVASTDTQYF. The CDR3 nucleotides are TGTGCCAGCTCACCGGTAGCGAGCACAGATACGCAGTATTTT.

V gene TRBV15 combines with J gene TRBJ2-1; D gene uncertain. V was shortened by 1 base and J by 8 bases, with 21 bases between the two germline ends. Germline V gene sequence: CDR1 LNHNV, CDR2 YYDKDF (reference sequence). There are 17 residues in the CDR3. CDR3 sequence reads: CATSRGAAPAVGDEQFF. The CDR3 DNA sequence: TGTGCCACCAGCAGAGGGGCAGCGCCCGCTGTTGGGGATGAGCAGTTCTTC.

This chain connects TRBV11-3 to TRBJ2-7; 8 positions agree with TRBD1. In germline, CDR1 is SGHNT, CDR2 YENEEA. The junction had 10 bases not matched to a gene; V was cut back by 5 bases and J by 7 bases. CDR3 size: 14 residues. Written as DNA, the CDR3 is TGTGCCAGCAGCCCAGGGACAGGCTTGGGGGAGCAGTACTTC. This gives the protein CASSPGTGLGEQYF.

The chain joins TRBV7-8 to TRBJ2-7; D call uncertain. Germline loops: CDR1 SGHVS, CDR2 FQNEAQ. Between the trimmed V and J ends, which lost 1 base and 3 bases, there was a span of 7 bases. The CDR3 sequence is 13 residues long. CDR3 residues: CASSLGDGYEQYF. CDR3 bases: TGTGCCAGCAGCTTAGGTGATGGCTACGAGCAGTACTTC.

Notes on this clone: This likely traces to a read error, being one base from a far larger clone. This sequence joins TRBV5-1 and TRBJ2-3; maybe TRBD1 (6 bases). The CDR3 runs to 15 residues. V was trimmed by 7 bases and J by 3 bases, leaving 18 bases between them. Germline V gene data show CDR1 as SGHRS and CDR2 as YFSETQ. The CDR3 reads CASGLGVRGTDTQYF. The CDR3 DNA reads TGCGCCAGCGGTCTAGGTGTTAGGGGGACAGATACGCAGTATTTT.

The rearrangement joins TRBV11-2 to TRBJ2-7; 14 bases fit TRBD2. The trim removed 8 bases at V and 3 bases at J, leaving 9 bases unmatched. Germline lookup yields CDR1 SGHAT and CDR2 FQNNGV. The length of the CDR3 is 16 residues. The DNA of the CDR3 is TGTGCCAGCTCTAAAATGGGACTAGCGGGGGTCTACGAGCAGTACTTC. Its protein product is CASSKMGLAGVYEQYF.

Of note for this clone: Because it lacks the conserved phenylalanine or tryptophan at the end, this CDR3 is likely a read error. This chain joins TRBV25-1 and TRBJ1-1, with D possibly TRBD1 on 6 matching bases. The V and J ends lost 4 bases and 1 base respectively, with 13 bases between them. The CDR3 loop spans 15 amino acids. Germline V gene sequence: CDR1 MGHDK, CDR2 SYGVNS. The CDR3 loop is CASSARTDRNTEAFL. CDR3 DNA: TGTGCCAGCAGTGCTCGGACGGACAGGAACACTGAAGCTTTCCTT.

The V and J genes are TRBV27 and TRBJ1-1; 11 bases are shared with TRBD1. V was clipped by 0 bases and J by 2 bases; unmatched bases: 5. The CDR3 extends over 17 amino acids. CDR1 is MNHEY, CDR2 SMNVEV, per germline (reference sequence). The chain's CDR3 is CASSLSTGTGGNTEAFF. In nucleotides, the CDR3 is TGTGCCAGCAGTTTATCGACCGGGACAGGGGGAAACACTGAAGCTTTCTTT.

The chain couples TRBV29-1 to TRBJ2-1; 8 positions agree with TRBD1. This CDR3 has 17 amino acids. Germline values: CDR1 SQVTM, CDR2 ANQGSEA. V gave up 0 bases and J gave up 4 bases; unmatched junction bases: 11. CDR3 sequence: CSVEDRLDREIYNEQFF. The CDR3 nucleotides read TGCAGCGTTGAAGATCGGCTGGACAGGGAAATTTACAATGAGCAGTTCTTC.

The chain is built from TRBV18 and TRBJ1-1, with 7 bases lining up with TRBD1. Losses at the gene ends were 2 bases for V and 1 base for J; bases not matched to a gene: 4. The CDR3 extends over 15 amino acids. Germline CDR1 reads KGHSH; CDR2 reads LQKENI. The CDR3 DNA sequence: TGTGCCAGCTCACCAAACAGGGGAACGAACACTGAAGCTTTCTTT. Protein product: CASSPNRGTNTEAFF.

J is TRBJ2-2 and V is TRBV4-1; D is ambiguous. V gave up 1 base and J gave up 5 bases, with 11 bases separating them. From germline, CDR1 is MGHRA and CDR2 YSYEKL. The CDR3 extends over 15 amino acids. In DNA form, the CDR3 reads TGCGCCAGCAGCCAAGCCGGGCAGTTTACCGGGGAGCTGTTTTTT. This sequence encodes CASSQAGQFTGELFF.

This clone was observed a single time. The rearrangement uses TRBV19 and TRBJ2-7; 8 bases line up with TRBD2. The germline V gene encodes CDR1 LNHDA and CDR2 SQIVND (reference sequence). The J segment lost 5 bases and the V segment lost 5 bases, leaving 5 bases of the junction unmatched. The CDR3 is made up of 13 amino acids. DNA of the CDR3: TGTGCCAGTAGTTCCCAGCGGGAGAACGAGCAGTACTTC. It codes for CASSSQRENEQYF.

The chain has TRBV2 and TRBJ1-1; 7 nucleotides align to TRBD1. Trimming removed 4 bases from V and 1 base from J; junction bases left unmatched: 3. Germline CDR1 is SNHLY and CDR2 is FYNNEI. This CDR3 contains 14 residues. The CDR3 bases are TGTGCCAGCAGTGCTCGGACAGGGAACACTGAAGCTTTCTTT. Protein sequence: CASSARTGNTEAFF. The whole variable domain, filled in from reference TRBV2 and TRBJ1-1, reads EPEVTQTPSHQVTQMGQEVILRCVPISNHLYFYWYRQILGQKVEFLVSFYNNEISEKSEIFDDQFSVERPDGSNFTLKIRSTKLEDSAMYFCASSARTGNTEAFFGQGTRLTVV.

The rearrangement links TRBV19 to TRBJ2-7; a possible D gene is TRBD1 (5 bases). Germline loops: CDR1 LNHDA, CDR2 SQIVND (reference sequence). CDR3 length: 21 residues. Trimming removed 3 bases from V and 3 bases from J, with 33 bases in between. The CDR3 reads CASSMQGATFSASPAYYEQYF. The CDR3 DNA is TGTGCCAGTAGTATGCAGGGCGCCACTTTCTCCGCGTCCCCCGCGTACTACGAGCAGTACTTC.

The CDR3 is CATSVGSRLNYGYTF. The DNA for the CDR3 is TGTGCCACCAGCGTCGGATCAAGACTTAACTATGGCTACACCTTC. The chain uses TRBV15 and TRBJ1-2, with D unclear. The germline gives CDR1 LNHNV, CDR2 YYDKDF (reference sequence). Trimming removed 5 bases at V and 1 base at J, with 14 bases between. This CDR3 is 15 amino acids long.

The genes are TRBV28 and TRBJ2-1; 11 bases fit TRBD2. The V segment lost 6 bases and the J segment 4 bases; nucleotides outside the gene matches: 14. Germline values: CDR1 MDHEN, CDR2 SYDVKM. CDR3 length: 18 amino acids. The CDR3 protein is CASREGLAAYGEYNEQFF. The CDR3 DNA reads as TGTGCCAGCAGGGAGGGACTAGCGGCCTACGGGGAGTACAATGAGCAGTTCTTC. Using reference TRBV28 and TRBJ2-1 for the parts outside the CDR3, the full variable domain is DVKVTQSSRYLVKRTGEKVFLECVQDMDHENMFWYRQDPGLGLRLIYFSYDVKMKEKGDIPEGYSVSREKKERFSLILESASTNQTSMYLCASREGLAAYGEYNEQFFGPGTRLTVL.

As for this clone: A far larger clone is off by one base, so a read error is likely. The chain uses TRBV7-9 and TRBJ1-3, with D uncertain. Looked up from germline, CDR1 is SEHNR and CDR2 is FQNEAQ (reference sequence). This CDR3 is 15 amino acids long. The CDR3 DNA is TGTGCCAGCAGCTTAGGGCAGAGCTCTGGAAACGCCATATATTTT. It yields the protein CASSLGQSSGNAIYF.

In this sample, this clone turned up many times. The chain combines TRBV19 with TRBJ2-7; 7 bases map to TRBD2. Germline loops: CDR1 LNHDA, CDR2 SQIVND (reference sequence). This CDR3 comprises 14 residues. Trimming took 4 bases from V and 4 from J; bases not matched to a gene: 7. CDR3 protein: CASSNPGLQYEQYF. CDR3 DNA: TGTGCCAGTAGTAATCCGGGACTACAATACGAGCAGTACTTC.

The genes are TRBV28 and TRBJ2-1, with 8 positions matching TRBD1. The CDR3 spans 16 residues. The V and J ends lost 4 bases and 0 bases, in that order; junction bases with no gene match: 5. In germline, CDR1 is MDHEN, CDR2 SYDVKM. CDR3 in amino acids: CASSSRTGSSYNEQFF. In nucleotides, the CDR3 is TGTGCCAGCAGTTCCCGGACAGGGAGCTCCTACAATGAGCAGTTCTTC.

CDR3 in amino acids: CSVPGSEAWNTEAFF. The CDR3 DNA reads TGCAGCGTCCCAGGGAGTGAGGCCTGGAACACTGAAGCTTTCTTT. The chain is built from TRBV29-1 and TRBJ1-1; TRBD1 is a possible D gene (5 bases). The V end lost 6 bases, the J end lost 1 base, and 18 bases lay between the germline ends. The CDR3 has 15 residues. Germline lookup yields CDR1 SQVTM and CDR2 ANQGSEA. Full variable domain (missing parts from reference TRBV29-1 and TRBJ1-1): SAVISQKPSRDICQRGTSLTIQCQVDSQVTMMFWYRQQPGQSLTLIATANQGSEATYESGFVIDKFPISRPNLTFSTLTVSNMSPEDSSIYLCSVPGSEAWNTEAFFGQGTRLTVV.

This clone was seen repeatedly, ten times or more. This chain uses TRBV4-1 with TRBJ2-1; D is unclear. Germline CDR1 is MGHRA and CDR2 is YSYEKL. The CDR3 totals 18 residues. The V end was cut by 1 base, the J end by 8 bases, with 24 bases between. CDR3 protein: CASSQGGLVAFTVHEQFF. The CDR3 coding sequence is TGCGCCAGCAGCCAAGGGGGTCTGGTGGCCTTCACCGTCCATGAGCAGTTCTTC.

On this clone itself: Given a much more abundant clone one base away, this may be a read error. The chain uses TRBV6-1 and TRBJ1-1; D remains ambiguous. The CDR3 has 13 amino acids. The ends were cut back, 3 bases at V and 6 bases at J, with 11 bases in the middle. CDR1 is MNHNS and CDR2 is SASEGT in the germline V gene. This CDR3 reads CASSDGGIAEAFF. DNA for the CDR3: TGTGCCAGCAGTGATGGTGGTATAGCTGAAGCTTTCTTT.

The sample holds one count of this clone. This likely stems from a read error, as it lies one base from a far larger clone. The rearrangement links TRBV5-4 to TRBJ2-5; 7 bases agree with TRBD2. Germline loops: CDR1 SGHNT, CDR2 YYREEE (reference sequence). The CDR3 consists of 17 residues. The V gene end was trimmed by 0 bases and the J gene end by 11 bases; junction bases not matched to a gene: 19. For the CDR3, the DNA is TGTGCCAGCAGCTTGGGTGGCGTCGGGGGGAACCCCTACGGGCAGTACTTC. Translated, it gives CASSLGGVGGNPYGQYF. Together with reference TRBV5-4 and TRBJ2-5, the CDR3 gives the full variable domain: ETGVTQSPTHLIKTRGQQVTLRCSSQSGHNTVSWYQQALGQGPQFIFQYYREEENGRGNFPPRFSGLQFPNYSSELNVNALELDDSALYLCASSLGGVGGNPYGQYFGPGTRLLVL.

The CDR3 sequence: CASSIAGPLRDTQYF. The CDR3 coding sequence is TGCGCCAGCAGCATTGCGGGACCGTTGCGAGATACGCAGTATTTT. The chain is built from TRBV5-1 and TRBJ2-3; TRBD2 might be the D (6 bases). V was clipped by 4 bases and J by 5 bases, with 17 bases between them. CDR1 is SGHRS and CDR2 is YFSETQ in the germline V gene. CDR3 length equals 15 residues.